This record covers a single T cell receptor (beta chain). This sample was taken from a study of blood T cell repertoires in COVID-19. The CDR3 covers 13 residues. Germline V gene sequence: CDR1 SQVTM, CDR2 ANQGSEA. J was trimmed by 1 base and V by 3 bases; bases with no gene match: 1. Profiling relied on immunoSEQ multiplex PCR, and the TCRdb table lists in-frame clones only, not all of them. The sample shows 250,000 to 300,000 clones, 75% to 90% of them seen only once. The sequencing input was peripheral blood. The chain employs TRBV29-1 and TRBJ2-7; the match to TRBD1 covers 9 bases. The TCR originated in a woman aged 70-85 years with COVID-19, enrolled during active disease. The CDR3 region is CSVDGTGSYEQYF. The CDR3 nucleotides are TGCAGCGTTGATGGGACAGGGTCCTACGAGCAGTACTTC.